This TCR beta chain stems from a study of blood T cell repertoires in COVID-19. In the study overall: The United States, Italy and Spain supplied acute and convalescent COVID-19 samples. Sources were T cells, B-cell-depleted T cells, or PBMCs; the material itself was cDNA or gDNA.

The CDR3 contains 14 residues. The ends lost 6 bases at V and 4 bases at J; junction bases unmatched: 4. Per germline, CDR1 SGHVS and CDR2 FQNEAQ. Per the study methods: Using reference gene primer amplification, nucleated cell counts were estimated. Generated by immunoSEQ multiplex PCR, the TCRdb table keeps only in-frame clones and is missing some. Clone size and the V and J calls come from that table; the DNA yielded D and trimming. The table shows approximately 69,000 clones, with roughly 80% occurring only once. The V call is TRBV7-8, the J call TRBJ2-5; TRBD1 matches 11 bases. The sequenced sample was peripheral blood. The receptor was isolated from a woman older than 75 with acute or convalescent COVID-19. In nucleotides, the CDR3 is TGTGCCAGCAGACGGGGACAGGGGGGAGAGACCCAGTACTTC. Amino acid sequence: CASRRGQGGETQYF.